This TCR beta chain emerged from a study of response to subunit inactivated influenza vaccine. Study-wide results and limits: The authors put forward the suggestion that each seasonal influenza vaccination may bring in only a limited number of new T cells.

This clonotype was observed a handful of times. Its antigen is as yet unknown. TCRdb passed the RT-PCR reads through MiXCR, listing each CDR3 protein once. The sample has around 570,000 distinct CDR3 sequences; approximately 10% are singletons. These same records also appear under a second study, on T cells expressing NK-cell markers. That paper states: TCR beta libraries carry UMIs added by 5'RACE template switching. There were seven HCMV-seropositive donors and one seronegative donor among the eight sequenced. Of CD8+ T cells, 1.0-7.0% belonged to dominant NKG2C+ clonotypes in roughly six donors. In a few donors, dominant clonotypes made up roughly 25-60.1% of CD3+CD56-NKG2C+ cells.

The sequencing used PBMCs from blood, collected on the day of vaccination. The source of this sequence is a man aged 50 or older who received an inactivated influenza vaccine.

CDR3 in DNA: TGCGCCAGCAGCATGGAGACAGGGACTGGTACGCAGTATTTT. As protein: CASSMETGTGTQYF. The V gene is TRBV5-1, the J gene TRBJ2-3; the D gene is possibly TRBD1 (7 bases). The germline V gene encodes CDR1 SGHRS and CDR2 YFSETQ. Trimming removed 4 bases from V and 8 bases from J, with 17 bases in between. The CDR3 extends over 14 amino acids. Based on the CDR3 plus reference TRBV5-1 and TRBJ2-3, the full variable domain is KAGVTQTPRYLIKTRGQQVTLSCSPISGHRSVSWYQQTPGQGLQFLFEYFSETQRNKGNFPGRFSGRQFSNSRSEMNVSTLELGDSALYLCASSMETGTGTQYFGPGTRLTVL.